These T cell receptor beta chains were read from a single sample in a study of T cells after yellow fever vaccination. TCRdb ran MiXCR on the 5' RACE reads and lists one entry per CDR3 protein. The sample includes more than 95,000 distinct CDR3 sequences, 7.5% to 10% of them seen just once. The source was CD8+ T cells sorted from PBMCs, collected on the day of the yellow fever booster vaccination. These receptors were collected from a man in his late teens or twenties who received the YFV17D yellow fever vaccine. Each CDR3 is given with its conserved first and last residue. A D gene is named only where the DNA matches it firmly. Clone sizes are given selectively: once, few, many, or a class where the clone is expanded.

abundance	j_gene	v_gene	d_gene	len	CDR3nt	CDR3aa
few	TRBJ2-2	TRBV4-1	-	16	TGCGCCAGCAGCCAAGCGGGTCTCAGGGACCCCGGGGAGCTGTTTTTT	CASSQAGLRDPGELFF
-	TRBJ1-1	TRBV7-5	-	21	-	CISVPEAYHLDRTVRGTEAFF
-	TRBJ2-3	TRBV6-2/TRBV6-3	-	14	TGTGCCAGCAGTAATCGCGAGCCCACAGATACGCAGTATTTT	CASSNREPTDTQYF
-	TRBJ1-2	TRBV28	-	14	TGTGCCAGCAGTTTAGTAGGGGGGGCCTATGGCTACACCTTC	CASSLVGGAYGYTF
-	TRBJ1-5	TRBV15	-	16	TGTGCCACCAGCAGAGTCCCAGTAAGAGTCCATCAGCCCCAGCATTTT	CATSRVPVRVHQPQHF
few	TRBJ2-7	TRBV12-3/TRBV12-4	-	15	TGTGCCAGCAGTCGCACAACACGGGGGCATTACGAGCAGTACTTC	CASSRTTRGHYEQYF
few	TRBJ1-1	TRBV4-1	-	14	TGCGCCAGCAGCCAAGTTGGGGTGAACACTGAAGCTTTCTTT	CASSQVGVNTEAFF
few	TRBJ1-3	TRBV7-9	-	17	TGTGCCAGCAGCTTAAATCTTGTACGGATCTCTGGAAACACCATATATTTT	CASSLNLVRISGNTIYF
-	TRBJ2-1	TRBV4-1	TRBD1	15	TGCGCCAGCAGCCCCGACAGGGGCCCCTTGCATGAGCAGTTCTTC	CASSPDRGPLHEQFF
-	TRBJ2-3	TRBV7-6	-	9	TGTGCCAGCAGCCCCGCTGTTGCCTTT	CASSPAVAF
many	TRBJ1-5	TRBV6-6	-	15	TGTGCCAGCAGTTACTCGTCGGGGGTAAATCAGCCCCAGCATTTT	CASSYSSGVNQPQHF
-	TRBJ1-2	TRBV29-1	-	15	TGCAGCGTTGAAGGCGAAGGGCAGACTAACTATGGCTACACCTTC	CSVEGEGQTNYGYTF
-	TRBJ1-2	TRBV5-5	-	15	TGTGCCAGCACCTTAACCAGCAGGGCGAGCTATGGCTACACCTTC	CASTLTSRASYGYTF
-	TRBJ2-7	TRBV6-2/TRBV6-3	TRBD1	16	TGTGCCAGCAGTTACCCAGGGACAGGGCCCACCTACGAGCAGTACTTC	CASSYPGTGPTYEQYF
-	TRBJ2-1	TRBV20-1	-	14	TGCAGTGCTAGAGCCGGGAGCTCCTACAATGAGCAGTTCTTC	CSARAGSSYNEQFF
few	TRBJ2-1	TRBV11-2	TRBD1	12	TGTGCCAGCAGCGAAGGGACAGGGGCACAGATCTTC	CASSEGTGAQIF
-	TRBJ2-3	TRBV27	-	13	TGTGCCAGCATCGAACTGGGAACAGATACGCAGTATTTT	CASIELGTDTQYF
-	TRBJ2-1	TRBV6-5	-	14	TGTGCCAGCAGCATCTTGGGCGGCTACAATGAGCAGTTCTTC	CASSILGGYNEQFF
-	TRBJ2-5	TRBV13	TRBD1	17	TGTGCCAGCAGCTTAGACCAAGGGACAGGGGGTCGGGAGACCCAGTACTTC	CASSLDQGTGGRETQYF
few	TRBJ1-3	TRBV7-9	-	16	TGTGCCAGCAGCTCTCCGGCCGTCCCCTCTGGAAACACCATATATTTT	CASSSPAVPSGNTIYF